This entry lists 5 T cell receptor beta chains sequenced from one sample in a study of T cell responses to AZD1222 COVID-19 vaccine. Libraries were prepared by immunoSEQ multiplex PCR; TCRdb keeps only in-frame clonotypes and omits some of them. The sample includes under 150,000 clones, roughly 90% of them seen just once. The sequenced sample was peripheral blood, obtained on day 0 of MenACWY control vaccination. The receptors derive from an adult in good health.

The chain joins TRBV19 to TRBJ1-2; 7 bases line up with TRBD1. Looked up from germline, CDR1 is LNHDA and CDR2 is SQIVND (reference sequence). The CDR3 runs to 14 residues. J was trimmed by 4 bases and V by 3 bases; bases with no gene match: 5. In DNA form, the CDR3 reads TGTGCCAGTAGTATCAGCTCAGGGGGCTATGGCTACACCTTC. It yields the protein CASSISSGGYGYTF.

The chain recombines TRBV5-4 with TRBJ2-5; the D gene is possibly TRBD2 (6 bases). This CDR3 comprises 15 residues. Between the trimmed V and J ends, which lost 1 base and 1 base, there was a span of 11 bases. The germline V gene encodes CDR1 SGHNT and CDR2 YYREEE (reference sequence). The DNA of the CDR3 is TGTGCCAGCAGCTTGAGGAGGGGACTCCAAGAGACCCAGTACTTC. It encodes CASSLRRGLQETQYF. Complete variable domain (other parts from reference TRBV5-4 and TRBJ2-5): ETGVTQSPTHLIKTRGQQVTLRCSSQSGHNTVSWYQQALGQGPQFIFQYYREEENGRGNFPPRFSGLQFPNYSSELNVNALELDDSALYLCASSLRRGLQETQYFGPGTRLLVL.

The chain has TRBV28 and TRBJ2-2; 8 bases agree with TRBD1. The CDR3 sequence is 14 residues long. The germline gives CDR1 MDHEN, CDR2 SYDVKM. Trimming removed 6 bases from V and 7 bases from J; junction bases left unmatched: 7. This CDR3 reads CASRAGGAGGELFF. CDR3 nucleotides: TGTGCCAGCAGGGCAGGGGGCGCTGGCGGGGAGCTGTTTTTT.

The chain uses TRBV11-3 and TRBJ1-1, with D perhaps matching TRBD1 (5 bases). This CDR3 region has 14 residues. Germline CDR1 and CDR2: SGHNT and YENEEA. The ends were cut back, 3 bases at V and 1 base at J, with 9 bases in the middle. CDR3: CASSLGTANTEAFF. The CDR3 DNA reads as TGTGCCAGCAGCTTGGGGACGGCGAACACTGAAGCTTTCTTT. The full variable domain, completed using reference TRBV11-3 and TRBJ1-1, is EAGVVQSPRYKIIEKKQPVAFWCNPISGHNTLYWYLQNLGQGPELLIRYENEEAVDDSQLPKDRFSAERLKGVDSTLKIQPAELGDSAVYLCASSLGTANTEAFFGQGTRLTVV.

The CDR3: CASSQQGKVTEAFF. CDR3 in DNA: TGTGCCAGCAGCCAACAGGGGAAGGTCACTGAAGCTTTCTTT. The rearrangement joins TRBV4-2 to TRBJ1-1; D might be TRBD1 (6 bases). Germline V gene data show CDR1 as LGHNA and CDR2 as YNFKEQ. V was shortened by 2 bases and J by 4 bases, with 11 bases between the two germline ends. This CDR3 region has 14 residues.